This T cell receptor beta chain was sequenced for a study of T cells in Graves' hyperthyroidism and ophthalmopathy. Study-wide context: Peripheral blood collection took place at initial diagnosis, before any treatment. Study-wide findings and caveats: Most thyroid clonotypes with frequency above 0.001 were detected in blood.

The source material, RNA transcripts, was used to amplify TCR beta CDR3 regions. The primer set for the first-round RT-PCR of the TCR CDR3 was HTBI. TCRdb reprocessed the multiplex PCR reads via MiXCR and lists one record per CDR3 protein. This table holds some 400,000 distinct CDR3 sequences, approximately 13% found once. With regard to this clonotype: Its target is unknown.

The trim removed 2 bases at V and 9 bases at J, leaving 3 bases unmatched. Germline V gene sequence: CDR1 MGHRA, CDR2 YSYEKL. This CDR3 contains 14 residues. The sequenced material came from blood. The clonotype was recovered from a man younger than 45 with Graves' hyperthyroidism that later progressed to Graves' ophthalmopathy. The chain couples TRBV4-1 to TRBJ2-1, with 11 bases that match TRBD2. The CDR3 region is CASSQNSGGAEQFF. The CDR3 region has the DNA TGCGCCAGCAGCCAAAATAGCGGGGGGGCTGAGCAGTTCTTC.